This T cell receptor (beta chain) was obtained from a study of Graves' ophthalmopathy and Graves' hyperthyroidism. Study results and limitations: Ophthalmopathy progression prediction by the model yielded a sensitivity of roughly 67% and a specificity of just over 72%. Between ophthalmopathy and stable hyperthyroidism, a 13-signature model drew a separation with about 85% sensitivity and roughly 80% specificity.

The authors amplified TCR beta CDR3 regions, and they did so from RNA transcripts for repertoire sequencing. HTBI primers served in a first-round RT-PCR, which a second-round multiplex PCR followed. TCRdb reprocessed the multiplex PCR reads via MiXCR and lists one record per CDR3 protein. The repertoire holds over a million distinct CDR3 sequences, with 35% to 45% as singletons. Comment on this clonotype: Antigen specificity is unknown.

This CDR3 region has 15 residues. Germline V CDR1 and CDR2: LNHDA, SQIVND (reference sequence). V shed 3 bases, J shed 13 bases, and the junction held 14 bases outside the gene matches. Certain patients were not enrolled. These were patients with other autoimmune diseases, uncontrolled infections, pregnancy or lactation. Diagnosis was based on clinical symptoms, serum thyroxine, TRAb, thyroid ultrasound and orbital computed tomography. The rearrangement uses TRBV19 and TRBJ1-5, with 8 bases identical to TRBD1. The source of this sequence is an adult man with Graves' hyperthyroidism. The sequencing input was peripheral blood or thyroid tissue (not recorded which). The CDR3 protein is CASSIFVDRVWEQHF. CDR3 DNA: TGTGCCAGTAGTATTTTCGTGGACAGGGTTTGGGAACAGCATTTT.